This TCR beta chain was captured in a study of T cells in localized non-small cell lung cancer. The J segment lost 6 bases and the V segment lost 10 bases, leaving 11 bases of the junction unmatched. The CDR3 has 16 amino acids. CDR1 and CDR2 (germline): MNHNY, SVGAGI (reference sequence). Data came from immunoSEQ multiplex PCR; TCRdb stores just in-frame clones and leaves some out. Found here are some 82,000 clones, 80% of them singletons; the top ten hold about 19%. V and J are TRBV6-6 and TRBJ1-6, with 11 bases lining up with TRBD1. Material: PBMCs, obtained before any cancer treatment. The TCR originated in a man aged 35-75 years with stage II squamous cell lung carcinoma. The CDR3 nucleotides are TGTGCCATCGCCTCCGGACAGGGGGCTGGTAATTCACCCCTCCACTTT. This translates into CAIASGQGAGNSPLHF.